A selection of T cell receptor beta chains follows, all from one sample in a study of response to subunit inactivated influenza vaccine. TCRdb redid the calling of the RT-PCR reads with MiXCR, one entry per CDR3 protein. The profile shows about half a million distinct CDR3 sequences, about 25% of them singletons. This material consisted of CD4+ T cells sorted from PBMCs, taken around 5 days after vaccination. The receptor set was obtained from a man in his fifties or sixties who received an inactivated influenza vaccine. Each CDR3 is given with its conserved first and last residue. A D gene is named only where the DNA matches it firmly. The size of a clone is reported for some rows only, either as once, few or many, or as a class for expanded clones.

size: few; D: TRBD2; V: TRBV5-1; J: TRBJ2-7; DNA: TGCGCCAGCACCTTAGGAGCTAGCGGGGGATACGACGAGCAGTACTTC; CDR3: CASTLGASGGYDEQYF
size: few; D: NA; V: TRBV29-1; J: TRBJ2-5; DNA: TGCAGCGCGGGGCCTGGGGGAGAGACCCAGTACTTC; CDR3: CSAGPGGETQYF
size: many; D: NA; V: TRBV11-2; J: TRBJ2-5; DNA: TGTGCCAGCAGCCGGGACATCCTTGGGGGGACCCAGTACTTC; CDR3: CASSRDILGGTQYF
size: NA; D: TRBD1; V: TRBV5-1; J: TRBJ2-2; DNA: TGCGCCAGCAGACCCCGAATCGCCGGGACAGGGAACACCGGGGAGCTGTTTTTT; CDR3: CASRPRIAGTGNTGELFF
size: NA; D: NA; V: TRBV7-2; J: TRBJ1-1; DNA: TGTGCCAGCAGCTTAGCGCCGGGGAGGGCTGAAGCTTTCTTT; CDR3: CASSLAPGRAEAFF
size: NA; D: NA; V: TRBV15; J: TRBJ2-5; DNA: TGTGCCACCAGCCCCCGAGGGGGGGGAGAGACCCAGTACTTC; CDR3: CATSPRGGGETQYF
size: many; D: NA; V: TRBV11-2; J: TRBJ1-6; DNA: TGTGCCAGCAGCTTAGGGAATTCACCCCTCCACTTT; CDR3: CASSLGNSPLHF
size: few; D: NA; V: TRBV7-9; J: TRBJ1-3; DNA: TGTGCCAGCAGCCCCGTTAAGGGAAACACCATATATTTT; CDR3: CASSPVKGNTIYF
size: few; D: TRBD1; V: TRBV7-2; J: TRBJ1-1; DNA: TGTGCCAGCAGCGTGCGACAGGGCCGTAGGACTGAAGCTTTCTTT; CDR3: CASSVRQGRRTEAFF
size: NA; D: NA; V: TRBV7-2; J: TRBJ2-5; DNA: TGTGCCAGCAGCCCGGACCGGACGGGGATCCAAGAGACCCAGTACTTC; CDR3: CASSPDRTGIQETQYF
size: few; D: NA; V: TRBV7-9; J: TRBJ2-2; DNA: TGTGCCAGCAGCCCACTTAACCCGAACACCGGGGAGCTGTTTTTT; CDR3: CASSPLNPNTGELFF
size: many; D: NA; V: TRBV20-1; J: TRBJ1-4; DNA: TGCAGTGCCTTGACAGGAATTAATGAAAAACTGTTTTTT; CDR3: CSALTGINEKLFF
size: many; D: NA; V: TRBV12-3/TRBV12-4; J: TRBJ2-1; DNA: TGTGCCAGCGGGAGGGGGGGCCACAATGAGCAGTTCTTC; CDR3: CASGRGGHNEQFF
size: NA; D: TRBD1; V: TRBV6-2/TRBV6-3; J: TRBJ2-2; DNA: TGTGCCAGTAGGGACAGGGGGCCCCGTGGGGTCACCGGGGAGCTGTTTTTT; CDR3: CASRDRGPRGVTGELFF
size: once; D: NA; V: TRBV7-2; J: TRBJ2-1; DNA: TGTGCCAGCAGCCCGCGGGACGTCGCATCTGAGCAGTTCTTC; CDR3: CASSPRDVASEQFF
size: few; D: NA; V: TRBV20-1; J: TRBJ1-2; DNA: TGCAGTGCTAGAGCCGACAGTGCAAACTATGGCTACACCTTC; CDR3: CSARADSANYGYTF
size: NA; D: NA; V: TRBV6-5; J: TRBJ2-4; DNA: TGTGCCAGCAGTTACTCGCTGACAGAAAACATTCAGTACTTC; CDR3: CASSYSLTENIQYF
size: few; D: NA; V: TRBV28; J: TRBJ1-2; DNA: TGTGCCAGCAGCCAGACAGGACGGGGCTACACCTTC; CDR3: CASSQTGRGYTF
size: NA; D: TRBD2; V: TRBV28; J: TRBJ2-3; DNA: TGTGCCAGCAGTTTATCAGGGAGGGAGACAGATACGCAGTATTTT; CDR3: CASSLSGRETDTQYF
size: NA; D: NA; V: TRBV5-1; J: TRBJ2-1; DNA: TGCGCCAGCAGCTTGGTGGGGGCCGTTGGGTACAATGAGCAGTTCTTC; CDR3: CASSLVGAVGYNEQFF
size: NA; D: NA; V: TRBV7-9; J: TRBJ2-5; DNA: TGTGCCAGCAGCTTAGAGGGGACTTTAGCATACTTC; CDR3: CASSLEGTLAYF
size: few; D: TRBD1; V: TRBV7-6; J: TRBJ2-1; DNA: TGTGCCAGCAGCTTAGCTTCAGGGGGCAGTGAGCAGTTCTTC; CDR3: CASSLASGGSEQFF
size: few; D: TRBD2; V: TRBV7-2; J: TRBJ2-2; DNA: TGTGCCAGCAGCTCGGGGGGAGGAAAGGGCGGGGAGCTGTTTTTT; CDR3: CASSSGGGKGGELFF
size: NA; D: NA; V: TRBV4-3; J: TRBJ2-2; DNA: TGCGCCAGCAGCCAAGATAAGGGTTCCGGGGAGCTGTTTTTT; CDR3: CASSQDKGSGELFF
size: NA; D: NA; V: TRBV4-1; J: TRBJ1-6; DNA: TGCGCCAGCAGCGGCAGCGCCAATTCACCCCTCCACTTT; CDR3: CASSGSANSPLHF
size: once; D: NA; V: TRBV6-5; J: TRBJ2-7; DNA: TGTGCCAGCAGTTATTACAGGGGAGGCGAGCAGTACTTC; CDR3: CASSYYRGGEQYF
size: NA; D: TRBD2; V: TRBV5-1; J: TRBJ2-3; DNA: TGCGCCAGCAGCCCGGTACTAGCGGGAGGGAAAACTAGCACAGATACGCAGTATTTT; CDR3: CASSPVLAGGKTSTDTQYF
size: few; D: NA; V: TRBV27; J: TRBJ2-5; DNA: TGTGCCAGCAGTTCCCGACAGGAGCAAGAGACCCAGTACTTC; CDR3: CASSSRQEQETQYF
size: few; D: TRBD2; V: TRBV5-1; J: TRBJ2-3; DNA: TGCGCCAGCAGCTCACAGTCCGGGACTAGGACAGATACGCAGTATTTT; CDR3: CASSSQSGTRTDTQYF
size: NA; D: NA; V: TRBV4-1; J: TRBJ2-3; DNA: TGCGCCAGCAGCCAAACAGGGGGGGCCACAGATACGCAGTATTTT; CDR3: CASSQTGGATDTQYF
size: few; D: NA; V: TRBV20-1; J: TRBJ2-7; DNA: TGCAGTGCTAGAGAAGTGGGCGAGCAGTACTTC; CDR3: CSAREVGEQYF